One sample yielded the 14 T cell receptor beta chains listed below, sequenced in a study of CD8+ T cells in alopecia areata. The authors extracted RNA and reverse transcribed it into cDNA as the sequencing template. Generated by immunoSEQ multiplex PCR, the TCRdb table keeps only in-frame clones and is missing some. Of fewer than 70,000 clones in the sample, 44% were seen once. The sample consisted of NKG2D-low CD8+ T cells sorted from blood. Source of these receptors: a human donor with alopecia areata.

The CDR3 region has the DNA TGCAGCGTTGAAGATGGGAATGAGCAGTTCTTC. As protein: CSVEDGNEQFF. V gene TRBV29-1 combines with J gene TRBJ2-1, with unresolved D. This CDR3 is 11 amino acids long. Germline V gene sequence: CDR1 SQVTM, CDR2 ANQGSEA. V shed 0 bases and J shed 7 bases, with 4 bases lying between them.

The rearrangement joins TRBV27 to TRBJ2-3; 8 bases align to TRBD1. Per the germline V gene, CDR1 is MNHEY and CDR2 is SMNVEV (reference sequence). Germline trimming cut 6 bases from V and 2 bases from J; bases unmatched to any gene: 7. This CDR3 contains 15 residues. The CDR3 protein is CASSRDRGVTDTQYF. The CDR3 bases are TGTGCCAGCAGCCGCGACAGGGGAGTCACAGATACGCAGTATTTT.

This clone was seen a few times. The chain couples TRBV30 to TRBJ2-1; D is unresolved. V was trimmed by 0 bases and J by 6 bases, leaving 3 bases between them. The CDR3 runs 11 residues. Germline assignment: CDR1 GTSNPN and CDR2 SVGIG (reference sequence). The CDR3 here is CAWSVGNEQFF. The CDR3 region has the DNA TGTGCCTGGAGTGTTGGCAATGAGCAGTTCTTC.

In DNA, the CDR3 is TGTGCCAGCAGCTTGGGGACTGGGAATGAGCAGTTCTTC. Its translation: CASSLGTGNEQFF. The chain couples TRBV5-6 to TRBJ2-1; D might be TRBD2 (5 bases). CDR3 size: 13 residues. Per germline, CDR1 SGHDT and CDR2 YYEEEE. With 0 bases removed from V and 7 bases from J, the gap between germline ends came to 8 bases.

This clone was seen more than once but under ten times. V gene TRBV10-3 combines with J gene TRBJ2-7; 7 positions match TRBD1. CDR1 and CDR2 (germline): ENHRY, SYGVKD. The CDR3 length is 15 residues. The junction had 6 bases not matched to a gene; V was cut back by 3 bases and J by 1 base. The CDR3 DNA sequence: TGTGCCATCAGTGATTGGGACAGAGGTTCCTACGAGCAGTACTTC. Translation gives CAISDWDRGSYEQYF.

J is TRBJ2-7 and V is TRBV7-9; TRBD2 is a possible D gene (5 bases). The CDR3 has 14 residues. The V and J ends lost 8 bases and 5 bases respectively, with 19 bases between them. In germline, CDR1 is SEHNR, CDR2 FQNEAQ (reference sequence). CDR3 protein: CASQGSGSRDEQYF. The DNA of the CDR3 is TGTGCCAGCCAAGGGAGTGGGAGTCGCGACGAGCAGTACTTC.

This clone was seen a few times. In DNA, the CDR3 is TGTGCCAGCTCACCTCAGGGGAGGGACTCCTACGAGCAGTACTTC. Its translation is CASSPQGRDSYEQYF. V usage is TRBV18 and J usage is TRBJ2-7, with D possibly TRBD2 on 7 matching bases. Germline CDR1 KGHSH, CDR2 LQKENI. The CDR3 is 15 amino acids. Trimming stripped 3 bases from V and 0 bases from J, with 12 bases between.

This clone has only a few counts. The chain couples TRBV7-6 to TRBJ2-7, with D maybe TRBD2 (6 bases). V gave up 5 bases and J gave up 6 bases, with 17 bases separating them. The CDR3 contains 14 residues. Germline values: CDR1 SGHVS, CDR2 FNYEAQ. The chain's CDR3 is CASSPSGDVGEQYF. CDR3 nucleotides: TGTGCCAGCAGCCCGTCGGGGGATGTTGGCGAGCAGTACTTC.

This clone was observed a few times. Other DNA sequences in the sample encode the same CDR3. V and J are TRBV6-5 and TRBJ1-5; D not resolved. Trimming stripped 0 bases from V and 5 bases from J, with 5 bases between. This CDR3 spans 13 amino acids. Germline CDR1 reads MNHEY; CDR2 reads SVGAGI. The CDR3 DNA reads as TGTGCCAGCAGTTACTCGGGCGATCAGCCCCAGCATTTT. Protein product: CASSYSGDQPQHF.

V gene TRBV4-1 combines with J gene TRBJ2-7, with 7 bases that match TRBD1. The ends lost 3 bases at V and 2 bases at J; junction bases unmatched: 4. This CDR3 is built from 14 residues. Germline V gene sequence: CDR1 MGHRA, CDR2 YSYEKL. This CDR3 is CASSQGDSPYEQYF. The DNA for the CDR3 is TGCGCCAGCAGCCAGGGGGACAGCCCCTACGAGCAGTACTTC.

V is TRBV12-5 and J is TRBJ1-1; 10 bases match TRBD1. This CDR3 spans 15 amino acids. Germline CDR1 reads LGHNT; CDR2 reads FRNRAP. The ends lost 1 base at V and 4 bases at J; junction bases unmatched: 3. The CDR3 loop is CASGLAGQGGTEAFF. The CDR3, as DNA: TGTGCTAGTGGTTTGGCTGGACAGGGGGGCACTGAAGCTTTCTTT.

The V gene is TRBV27, the J gene TRBJ2-1; 11 bases map to TRBD2. This CDR3 contains 16 residues. J was trimmed by 3 bases and V by 6 bases; bases with no gene match: 7. CDR1 MNHEY and CDR2 SMNVEV come from the germline V gene (reference sequence). The CDR3 spells CASRALAGGIYNEQFF. CDR3 coding DNA: TGTGCCAGCAGAGCCTTAGCGGGAGGGATCTACAATGAGCAGTTCTTC.

This clone came up a few times. The chain joins TRBV29-1 to TRBJ2-4; D gene unclear. Trimming took 3 bases from V and 0 from J, leaving 6 bases between them. This CDR3 has 13 amino acids. Per the germline V gene, CDR1 is SQVTM and CDR2 is ANQGSEA. CDR3 protein: CSVETLAKNIQYF. CDR3 nucleotide sequence: TGCAGCGTTGAGACACTAGCCAAAAACATTCAGTACTTC. Full variable domain (remainder filled in from reference TRBV29-1 and TRBJ2-4): SAVISQKPSRDICQRGTSLTIQCQVDSQVTMMFWYRQQPGQSLTLIATANQGSEATYESGFVIDKFPISRPNLTFSTLTVSNMSPEDSSIYLCSVETLAKNIQYFGAGTRLSVL.

CDR3 nucleotide sequence: TGTGCCAGCAGCGTCACTAGCGGGATTAGAGATACGCAGTATTTT. It is translated as CASSVTSGIRDTQYF. The V gene is TRBV9, the J gene TRBJ2-3; 10 nucleotides agree with TRBD2. This CDR3 is built from 15 residues. The J segment lost 5 bases and the V segment lost 2 bases, leaving 5 bases of the junction unmatched. CDR1 and CDR2 (germline): SGDLS, YYNGEE.